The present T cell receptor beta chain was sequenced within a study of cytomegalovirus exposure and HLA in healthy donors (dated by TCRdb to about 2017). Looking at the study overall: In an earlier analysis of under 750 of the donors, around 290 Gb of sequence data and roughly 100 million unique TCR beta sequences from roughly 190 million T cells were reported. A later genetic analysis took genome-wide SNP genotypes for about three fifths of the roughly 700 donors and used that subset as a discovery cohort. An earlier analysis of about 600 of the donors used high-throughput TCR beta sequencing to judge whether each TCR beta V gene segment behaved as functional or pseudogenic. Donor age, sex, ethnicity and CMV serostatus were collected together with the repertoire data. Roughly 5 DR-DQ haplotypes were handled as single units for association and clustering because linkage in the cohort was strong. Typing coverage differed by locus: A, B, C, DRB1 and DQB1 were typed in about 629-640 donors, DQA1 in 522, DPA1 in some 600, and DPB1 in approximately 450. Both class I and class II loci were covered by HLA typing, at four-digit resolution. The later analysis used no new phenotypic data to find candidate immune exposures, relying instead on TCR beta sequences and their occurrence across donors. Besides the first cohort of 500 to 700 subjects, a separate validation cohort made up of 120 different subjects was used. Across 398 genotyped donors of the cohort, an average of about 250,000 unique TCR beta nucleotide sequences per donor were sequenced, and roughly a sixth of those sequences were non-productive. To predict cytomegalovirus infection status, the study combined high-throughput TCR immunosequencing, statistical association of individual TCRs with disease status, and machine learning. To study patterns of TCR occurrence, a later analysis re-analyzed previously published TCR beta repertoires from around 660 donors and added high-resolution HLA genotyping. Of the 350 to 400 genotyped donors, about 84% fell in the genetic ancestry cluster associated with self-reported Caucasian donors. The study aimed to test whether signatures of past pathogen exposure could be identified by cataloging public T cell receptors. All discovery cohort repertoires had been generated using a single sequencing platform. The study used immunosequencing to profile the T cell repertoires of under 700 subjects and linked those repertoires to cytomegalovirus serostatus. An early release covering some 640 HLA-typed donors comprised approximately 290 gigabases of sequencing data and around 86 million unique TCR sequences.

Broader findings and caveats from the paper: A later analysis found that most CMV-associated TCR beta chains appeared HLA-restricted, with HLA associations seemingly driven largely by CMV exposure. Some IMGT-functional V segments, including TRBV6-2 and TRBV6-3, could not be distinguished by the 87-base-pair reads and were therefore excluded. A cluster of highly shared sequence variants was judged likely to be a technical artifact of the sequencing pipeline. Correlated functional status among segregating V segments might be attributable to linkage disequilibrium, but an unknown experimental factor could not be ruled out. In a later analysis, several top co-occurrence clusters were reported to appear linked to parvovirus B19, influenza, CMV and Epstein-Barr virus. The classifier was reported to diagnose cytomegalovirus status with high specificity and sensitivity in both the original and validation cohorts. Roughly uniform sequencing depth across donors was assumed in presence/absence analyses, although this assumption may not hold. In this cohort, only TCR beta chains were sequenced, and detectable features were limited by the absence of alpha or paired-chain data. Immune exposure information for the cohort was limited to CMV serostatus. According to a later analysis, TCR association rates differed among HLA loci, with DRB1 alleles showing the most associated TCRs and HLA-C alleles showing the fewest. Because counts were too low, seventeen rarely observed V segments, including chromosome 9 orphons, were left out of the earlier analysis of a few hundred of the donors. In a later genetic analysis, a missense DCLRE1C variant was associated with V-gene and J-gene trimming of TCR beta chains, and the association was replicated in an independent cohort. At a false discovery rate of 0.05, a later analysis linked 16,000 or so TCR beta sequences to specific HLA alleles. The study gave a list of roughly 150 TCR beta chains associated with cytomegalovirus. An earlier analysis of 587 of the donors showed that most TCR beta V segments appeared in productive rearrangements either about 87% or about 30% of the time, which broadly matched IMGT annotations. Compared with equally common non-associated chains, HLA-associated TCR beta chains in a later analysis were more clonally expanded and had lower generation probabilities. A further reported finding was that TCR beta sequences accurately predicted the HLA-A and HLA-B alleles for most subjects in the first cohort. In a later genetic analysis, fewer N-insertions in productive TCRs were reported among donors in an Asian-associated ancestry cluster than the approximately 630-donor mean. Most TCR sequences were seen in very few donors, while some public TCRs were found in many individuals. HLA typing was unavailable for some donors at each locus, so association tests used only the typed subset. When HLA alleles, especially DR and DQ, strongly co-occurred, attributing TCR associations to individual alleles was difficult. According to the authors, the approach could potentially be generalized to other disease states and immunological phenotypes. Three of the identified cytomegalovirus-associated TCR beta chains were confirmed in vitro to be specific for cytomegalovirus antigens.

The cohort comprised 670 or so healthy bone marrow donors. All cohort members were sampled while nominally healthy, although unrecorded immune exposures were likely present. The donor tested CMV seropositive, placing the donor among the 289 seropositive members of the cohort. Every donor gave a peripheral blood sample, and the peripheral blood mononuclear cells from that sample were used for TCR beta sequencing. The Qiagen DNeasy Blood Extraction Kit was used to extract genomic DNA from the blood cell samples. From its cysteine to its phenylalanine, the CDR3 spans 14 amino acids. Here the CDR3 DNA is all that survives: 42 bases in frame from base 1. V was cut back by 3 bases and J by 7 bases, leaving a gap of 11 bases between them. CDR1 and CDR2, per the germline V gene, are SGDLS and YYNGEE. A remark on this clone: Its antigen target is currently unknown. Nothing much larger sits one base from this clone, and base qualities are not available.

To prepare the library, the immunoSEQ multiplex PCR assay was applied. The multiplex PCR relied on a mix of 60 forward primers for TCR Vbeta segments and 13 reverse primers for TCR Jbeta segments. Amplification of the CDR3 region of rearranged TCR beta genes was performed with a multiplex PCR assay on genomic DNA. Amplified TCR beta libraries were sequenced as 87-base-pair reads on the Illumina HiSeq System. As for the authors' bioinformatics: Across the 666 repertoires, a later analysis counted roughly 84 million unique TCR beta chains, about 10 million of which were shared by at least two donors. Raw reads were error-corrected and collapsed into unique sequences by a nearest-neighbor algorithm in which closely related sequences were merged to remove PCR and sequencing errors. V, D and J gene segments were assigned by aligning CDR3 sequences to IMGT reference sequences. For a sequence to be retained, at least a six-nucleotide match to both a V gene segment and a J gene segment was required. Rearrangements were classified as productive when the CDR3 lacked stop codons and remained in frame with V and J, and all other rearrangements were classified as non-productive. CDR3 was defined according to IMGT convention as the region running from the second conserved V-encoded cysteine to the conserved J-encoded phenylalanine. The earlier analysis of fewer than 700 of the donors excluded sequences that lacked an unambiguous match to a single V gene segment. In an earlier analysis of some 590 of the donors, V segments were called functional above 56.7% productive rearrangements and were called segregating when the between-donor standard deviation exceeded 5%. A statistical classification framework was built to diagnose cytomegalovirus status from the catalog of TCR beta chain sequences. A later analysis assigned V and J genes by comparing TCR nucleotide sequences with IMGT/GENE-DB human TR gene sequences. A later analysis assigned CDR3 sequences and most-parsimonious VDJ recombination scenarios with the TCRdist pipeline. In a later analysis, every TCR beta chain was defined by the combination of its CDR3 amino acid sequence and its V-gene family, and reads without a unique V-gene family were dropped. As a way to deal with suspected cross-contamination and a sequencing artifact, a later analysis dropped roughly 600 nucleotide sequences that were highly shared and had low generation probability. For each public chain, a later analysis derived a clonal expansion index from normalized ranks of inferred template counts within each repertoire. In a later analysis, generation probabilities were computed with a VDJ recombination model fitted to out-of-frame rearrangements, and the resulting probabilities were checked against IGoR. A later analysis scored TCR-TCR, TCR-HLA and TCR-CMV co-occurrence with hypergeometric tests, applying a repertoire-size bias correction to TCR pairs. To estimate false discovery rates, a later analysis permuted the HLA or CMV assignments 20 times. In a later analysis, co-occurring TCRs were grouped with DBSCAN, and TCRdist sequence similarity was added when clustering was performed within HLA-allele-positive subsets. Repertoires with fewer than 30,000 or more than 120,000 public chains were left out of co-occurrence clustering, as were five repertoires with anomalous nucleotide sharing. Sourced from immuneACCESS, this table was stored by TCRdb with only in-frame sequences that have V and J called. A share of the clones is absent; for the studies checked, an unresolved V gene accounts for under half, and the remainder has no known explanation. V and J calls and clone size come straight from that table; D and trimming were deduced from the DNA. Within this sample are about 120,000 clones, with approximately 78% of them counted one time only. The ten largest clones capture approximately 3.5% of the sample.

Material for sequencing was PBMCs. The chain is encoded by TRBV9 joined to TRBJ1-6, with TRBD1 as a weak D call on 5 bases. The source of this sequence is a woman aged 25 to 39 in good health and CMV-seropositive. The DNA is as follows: TGTGCCAGCAGCGGACCAGGGCGGAATTCACCCCTCCACTTT. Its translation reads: CASSGPGRNSPLHF.